The clone carrying this T cell receptor beta chain appeared many times. Healthy control participants comprised blood bank volunteers in Maryland, USA. Unsorted libraries were generated from 2 million PBMCs held at -80 degrees C. 5'RACE employing 10-nucleotide random UMIs yielded the cDNA. TCRdb itself ran the 5' RACE reads through MiXCR, one entry per CDR3 protein. Among 25,000 to 30,000 distinct CDR3 sequences listed, 5% to 8% were seen once. These data originate in a study of neurological immune-mediated disorders. CDR1 is SNHLY, CDR2 FYNNEI, per germline. V was cut by 4 bases and J by 6 bases, with 6 bases left in between. The CDR3 length is 12 residues.

The receptor was isolated from a woman aged 50 to 60 in good health. This rearrangement joins TRBV2 to TRBJ2-2; tentatively, D is TRBD1 (6 bases). Sequencing used PBMCs. The CDR3 region is CASSGGPGELFF. Here the CDR3 DNA reads TGTGCCAGCAGTGGGGGGCCCGGGGAGCTGTTTTTT.